One and the same sample provided the 22 T cell receptor beta chains below, sequenced in a study of shared clonotypes between healthy human individuals. Positively selected for CCR7, the CD45RO-negative cells used as naive CD8 cells excluded terminally differentiated effector memory CD45RA+ cells. The table came from immunoSEQ multiplex PCR; TCRdb's copy has only in-frame clones and leaves some out. The repertoire holds about 2.2 million clones, with 93% as singletons. Material: naive CD8+ T cells from PBMCs. The receptors here all came from a man between 18 and 29 years old in good health. Some clones in this sample may be carry-over from other donors' samples.

The chain couples TRBV7-6 to TRBJ2-3; D gene ambiguous. The V and J ends lost 1 base and 4 bases respectively, with 9 bases between them. From germline, CDR1 is SGHVS and CDR2 FNYEAQ. CDR3 length: 14 amino acids. This CDR3 is CASSLVQAPDTQYF. CDR3 bases: TGTGCCAGCAGCTTAGTTCAGGCCCCAGATACGCAGTATTTT.

The chain couples TRBV6-5 to TRBJ1-1; TRBD1 might be the D (5 bases). The CDR3 has 15 amino acids. V lost 6 bases, J lost 3 bases, and 17 bases lay in between. Germline CDR1 and CDR2: MNHEY and SVGAGI. CDR3 DNA sequence: TGTGCCAGCAGGCCAGTGGGGGAGAAGGACACTGAAGCTTTCTTT. It specifies CASRPVGEKDTEAFF.

This chain links TRBV11-1 with TRBJ2-5; TRBD1 might be the D (5 bases). From germline, CDR1 is SGHAT and CDR2 FQDESV (reference sequence). V gave up 1 base and J gave up 5 bases, with 11 bases separating them. CDR3 length equals 14 residues. DNA for the CDR3: TGTGCCAGCAGCTTAGGGGCCAGGGTGGAGACCCAGTACTTC. Translating gives CASSLGARVETQYF.

V is TRBV28 and J is TRBJ2-7, with 9 bases lining up with TRBD2. Per germline, CDR1 MDHEN and CDR2 SYDVKM. Losses at the gene ends were 4 bases for V and 1 base for J; bases not matched to a gene: 14. The CDR3 covers 18 residues. The CDR3 region has the DNA TGTGCCAGCAGTTCCCCGTCCACTAGCGGGTGGAGGTCCTACGAGCAGTACTTC. Its translation: CASSSPSTSGWRSYEQYF. The complete variable domain, with remaining parts taken from reference TRBV28 and TRBJ2-7, reads DVKVTQSSRYLVKRTGEKVFLECVQDMDHENMFWYRQDPGLGLRLIYFSYDVKMKEKGDIPEGYSVSREKKERFSLILESASTNQTSMYLCASSSPSTSGWRSYEQYFGPGTRLTVT.

The rearrangement links TRBV11-2 to TRBJ2-1; TRBD2 agrees at 12 bases. The CDR3 is 16 amino acids. Germline CDR1 is SGHAT and CDR2 is FQNNGV. V lost 5 bases, J lost 9 bases, and 11 bases stayed unmatched. The CDR3 sequence: CASSAISSGRAGEQFF. CDR3 bases: TGTGCCAGCAGCGCCATTTCTAGCGGGAGGGCGGGTGAGCAGTTCTTC.

This clone was picked up a small number of times. V and J are TRBV2 and TRBJ2-7; D unresolved. The CDR3 has 14 residues. Trimming left V 6 bases short and J 2 bases short, with 14 bases between. Germline V gives CDR1 SNHLY, CDR2 FYNNEI. CDR3 sequence reads: CASSGPLEAYEQYF. CDR3 sequence (DNA): TGTGCCAGCAGCGGGCCCTTAGAGGCCTACGAGCAGTACTTC.

This clone was counted once. The rearrangement joins TRBV28 to TRBJ2-1; no clear D. CDR3 length equals 18 residues. With 3 bases removed from V and 0 bases from J, the gap between germline ends came to 18 bases. Germline lookup yields CDR1 MDHEN and CDR2 SYDVKM. The CDR3 reads CASSFPPTAKSSYNEQFF. CDR3 DNA: TGTGCCAGCAGTTTTCCCCCCACAGCGAAAAGCTCCTACAATGAGCAGTTCTTC.

The chain uses TRBV28 and TRBJ2-7, with unresolved D. V lost 5 bases to trimming and J lost 3 bases, with 5 bases between them. CDR1 MDHEN and CDR2 SYDVKM come from the germline V gene. The CDR3 covers 11 residues. The CDR3 loop is CASSPFYEQYF. DNA of the CDR3: TGTGCCAGCAGTCCTTTCTACGAGCAGTACTTC. Drawing the rest from reference TRBV28 and TRBJ2-7, the complete variable domain is DVKVTQSSRYLVKRTGEKVFLECVQDMDHENMFWYRQDPGLGLRLIYFSYDVKMKEKGDIPEGYSVSREKKERFSLILESASTNQTSMYLCASSPFYEQYFGPGTRLTVT.

On this clone itself: Within the sample, other DNA sequences also encode this same CDR3. This sequence joins TRBV27 and TRBJ1-5; D gene unclear. The CDR3 totals 14 residues. CDR1 is MNHEY and CDR2 is SMNVEV in the germline V gene (reference sequence). V gave up 5 bases and J gave up 6 bases, with 14 bases separating them. The chain's CDR3 is CASSLRAPGQPQHF. The CDR3 nucleotides read TGTGCCAGCAGTCTCCGGGCCCCGGGTCAGCCCCAGCATTTT.

The chain joins TRBV4-1 to TRBJ2-1; D is unclear. V lost 4 bases and J lost 10, with 11 bases in between. This CDR3 has 12 amino acids. Germline assignment: CDR1 MGHRA and CDR2 YSYEKL. CDR3 sequence (DNA): TGCGCCAGCAGCCGACCGCGAGGCGAGCAGTTCTTC. Translation: CASSRPRGEQFF.

The chain links TRBV19 to TRBJ1-2, with a tentative D call TRBD1 (5 bases). Germline CDR1 and CDR2: LNHDA and SQIVND (reference sequence). The germline V and J ends were trimmed by 7 bases and 5 bases, with 20 bases remaining between them. The CDR3 is 15 residues long. Here the CDR3 reads CASTSIPVGGYGYTF. CDR3 bases: TGTGCCAGTACCTCTATCCCAGTGGGGGGTTATGGCTACACCTTC.

This sequence joins TRBV4-1 and TRBJ2-7; TRBD2 is a possible D gene (6 bases). The CDR3 extends over 16 amino acids. CDR1 is MGHRA and CDR2 is YSYEKL in the germline V gene. The ends were cut back, 4 bases at V and 3 bases at J, with 19 bases in the middle. CDR3 DNA: TGCGCCAGCAGCCGGAAGGCCGACGGGAGTAGCTACGAGCAGTACTTC. Protein product: CASSRKADGSSYEQYF.

The rearrangement links TRBV28 to TRBJ1-2; D gene uncertain. CDR3 length: 16 amino acids. The V gene lost 3 bases and the J gene lost 6 bases, with 20 bases spanning the gap. Per the germline V gene, CDR1 is MDHEN and CDR2 is SYDVKM. CDR3 bases: TGTGCCAGCAGTTTTGTCATCTTGGAGGAGGATCATGGCTACACCTTC. This encodes CASSFVILEEDHGYTF.

Concerning this clone: Within the sample, other DNA sequences also encode this same CDR3. V usage is TRBV19 and J usage is TRBJ2-7; tentatively, D is TRBD1 (5 bases). Trimming pared 3 bases from V and 0 bases from J, leaving 9 bases between. The germline V gene has CDR1 LNHDA and CDR2 SQIVND (reference sequence). CDR3 length equals 14 residues. CDR3 protein: CASSMGPNSYEQYF. The CDR3 DNA is TGTGCCAGTAGTATGGGGCCGAACTCCTACGAGCAGTACTTC.

The chain employs TRBV5-6 and TRBJ2-7; D unclear. The CDR3 loop spans 14 amino acids. V shed 0 bases and J shed 3 bases, with 10 bases lying between them. Germline V gene sequence: CDR1 SGHDT, CDR2 YYEEEE. The CDR3 nucleotides are TGTGCCAGCAGCTTGGACATAGTTCGCTACGAGCAGTACTTC. It encodes CASSLDIVRYEQYF.

The V call is TRBV27, the J call TRBJ2-1; no firm D call. The germline V gene has CDR1 MNHEY and CDR2 SMNVEV (reference sequence). The CDR3 consists of 16 residues. V was shortened by 3 bases and J by 0 bases, with 12 bases between the two germline ends. The CDR3 region has the DNA TGTGCCAGCAGTTTTCTCCCAGCGACCTCCTACAATGAGCAGTTCTTC. Encoded protein: CASSFLPATSYNEQFF.

The chain carries TRBV27 and TRBJ1-1; D remains ambiguous. There are 13 residues in the CDR3. Trimming removed 5 bases at V and 7 bases at J, with 14 bases between. In germline, CDR1 is MNHEY, CDR2 SMNVEV (reference sequence). As DNA, the CDR3 is TGTGCCAGCAGTCCGATGGTATCCTATGAAGCTTTCTTT. Encoded protein: CASSPMVSYEAFF.

This chain joins TRBV28 and TRBJ2-5; D tentatively fits TRBD1 or TRBD2 (5 bases each). The CDR3 is 12 residues long. Germline V CDR1 and CDR2: MDHEN, SYDVKM. V was cut by 5 bases and J by 4 bases, with 8 bases left in between. In nucleotides, the CDR3 is TGTGCCAGCAGTGCGAGGGGAGAGACCCAGTACTTC. Protein sequence: CASSARGETQYF.

J is TRBJ2-3 and V is TRBV6-6; 11 bases are a match to TRBD2. J was trimmed by 2 bases and V by 2 bases; bases with no gene match: 3. CDR1 and CDR2 from the germline V gene are MNHNY and SVGAGI (reference sequence). The CDR3 extends over 16 amino acids. The CDR3: CASSYLTSGVTDTQYF. The CDR3 DNA reads TGTGCCAGCAGTTACCTGACTAGCGGGGTCACAGATACGCAGTATTTT.

Only a few counts were recorded for this clone. The chain recombines TRBV6-1 with TRBJ1-5; D unclear. Trimming shortened V by 4 bases and J by 9 bases, and 7 bases separated the two germline ends. This CDR3 is 11 amino acids long. CDR1 and CDR2 (germline): MNHNS, SASEGT. CDR3 sequence reads: CASSGSVPQHF. The CDR3 DNA sequence: TGTGCCAGCAGTGGGAGTGTGCCCCAGCATTTT.

The gene calls are TRBV4-1 and TRBJ2-2, with D possibly being TRBD1 (6 bases). V was shortened by 0 bases and J by 1 base, with 12 bases between the two germline ends. The CDR3 sequence is 17 residues long. Germline CDR1 MGHRA, CDR2 YSYEKL. In DNA, the CDR3 is TGCGCCAGCAGCCAAGATCCGGACAGTCAGAACACCGGGGAGCTGTTTTTT. This codes for CASSQDPDSQNTGELFF.

CDR3 region: CASTRRDGTYEQYF. The CDR3 bases are TGTGCCAGCACCCGCCGGGACGGGACCTACGAGCAGTACTTC. The V call is TRBV27, the J call TRBJ2-7, with D perhaps assigned TRBD1 or TRBD2 (5 bases each). This CDR3 spans 14 amino acids. Germline V gene lookup returns CDR1 MNHEY and CDR2 SMNVEV (reference sequence). Deletions cut 7 bases from V and 2 bases from J, with 15 bases between.